The subject of this entry is one TCR beta chain. Only a few counts were recorded for this clonotype. Its binding antigen is unknown. One base away there is no much larger clone; base qualities are not given. Donors were 39 systemically healthy Caucasian individuals from Russia aged roughly 6 to 90 years. Ten milliliters of peripheral blood were drawn from each donor into EDTA-treated Vacutainer tubes. Ficoll-Paque density-gradient centrifugation was used to isolate PBMCs, with at least 7 million per sample. Total RNA, at least 6 micrograms per sample, was extracted from PBMCs with Trizol reagent. The percentages of naive CD45RAhigh/CD27high T cells were determined by flow cytometry on a PBMC aliquot from every donor. CDR1 and CDR2, looked up from the germline V gene, are SQVTM and ANQGSEA. The CDR3 holds 14 amino acids from the cysteine to the phenylalanine. Only the CDR3 part of the read is kept: 42 bases, read in frame from the first base. After removal of 7 bases from V and 0 bases from J, the junction retains 8 bases not matched to a gene.

The data stem from a study of blood T cells in healthy people across ages (dated by TCRdb to about 2015). In terms of the full investigation: In model experiments, roughly one uniquely barcoded TCR beta cDNA molecule per two T cells was captured by template switching. The study measured age-related changes in TCR beta repertoire diversity using deep sequencing normalized with unique cDNA molecular identifiers. Donors were grouped into four age groups: young (average 16 years), middle-aged (39), aged (around 60) and long-lived (around 80). To avoid experimental bias, donors of different ages were randomly spread across the sequencing lanes. Two additional independent replicas of 1 million unique cDNA reads from the same blood draw were analyzed for two donors (one aged 18 to 30 and one aged 80 or older).

What the authors observed across the whole study: Compared with the aged group, more naive CD4+ T cells, fewer expanded clones and increased TCR diversity were shown by the long-lived group, suggesting age selection. Donor CMV infection status was unknown, potentially confounding age-related changes in expanded clonotypes. The percentage of naive T cells measured by flow cytometry correlated strongly with observed TCR beta diversity. Because profiling used bulk unsorted PBMCs, naive and antigen-experienced compartments could not be compared conclusively. Total diversity estimates from one million sequenced T cells were considered lower bounds and underestimates. As age increased, observed TCR beta diversity per million T cells dropped in a roughly linear way, and a significant reduction was already evident by age about 40.

Libraries were made using 5' RACE. TCRdb records Illumina HiSeq 2500 as the sequencer. A second PCR of about 7 to 12 cycles was run with a J-beta primer mix and a sample-barcoded 5' primer. A unique molecular identifier was introduced onto each TCR beta cDNA molecule by a template-switch 5' adaptor carrying 12 random nucleotides. At least 2.5 million CDR3-containing paired-end reads were obtained from each sample. First-strand cDNA was synthesized from all RNA with the Mint cDNA synthesis kit, primed by a TRBC-specific oligonucleotide. All cDNA was treated with uracil-DNA glycosylase and then went through a first 18-cycle PCR with the universal primers M1SS and BC2_uni_R. In the original analysis: Normalization of each sample was performed by random selection of 1 million high-quality reads, each carrying a distinct molecular identifier. Reads with shared molecular identifiers were discarded instead of being binned into consensus sequences. MiTCR, set to a Q25 quality threshold and the strictest error-elimination algorithm, was used for CDR3 identification, clonotype clustering and error correction. A nonparametric unseen species model with Euler transformation was used to estimate a lower bound on total TCR beta diversity. TCRdb reanalyzed the raw reads on its own, using fastp at Q25 for trimming and MiXCR for clone calling, and kept in-frame beta chains. When rows share a CDR3 protein, they turn into one entry using the most common DNA and genes. None of the V and J calls come from the authors' own analysis; TCRdb made them. Present in this sample are about 1.8 million distinct CDR3 sequences, roughly 52% of which were seen just once. The biggest ten clones account for 2% to 2.5% of the sample.

This chain is built from TRBV29-1 and TRBJ1-2; 7 of the junction bases match TRBD1. Sample: blood. The sequence came from a woman in her thirties or forties in good health. This receptor carries the CDR3 CSARTGSPNYGYTF. The nucleotides read TGCAGCGCAAGGACAGGTTCCCCTAACTATGGCTACACCTTC.